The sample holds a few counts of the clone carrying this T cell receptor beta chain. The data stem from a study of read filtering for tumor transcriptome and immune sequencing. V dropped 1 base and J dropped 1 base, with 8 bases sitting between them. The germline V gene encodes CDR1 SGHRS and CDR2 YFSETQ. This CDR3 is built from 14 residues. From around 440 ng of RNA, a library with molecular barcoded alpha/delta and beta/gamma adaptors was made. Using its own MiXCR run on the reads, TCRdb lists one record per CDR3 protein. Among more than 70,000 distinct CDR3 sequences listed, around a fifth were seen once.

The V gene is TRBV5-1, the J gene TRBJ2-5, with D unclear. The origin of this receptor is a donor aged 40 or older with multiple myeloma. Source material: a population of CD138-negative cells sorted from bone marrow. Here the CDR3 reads CASSLSWVQETQYF. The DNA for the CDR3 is TGCGCCAGCAGCTTGAGTTGGGTCCAAGAGACCCAGTACTTC.